These T cell receptor beta chains were read from a single sample in a study of response to subunit inactivated influenza vaccine. Using its own MiXCR run on the RT-PCR reads, TCRdb lists one record per CDR3 protein. Of a few hundred thousand distinct CDR3 sequences listed, approximately 21% are singletons. This specimen consisted of PBMCs from blood, obtained less than 22 months after vaccination. These receptors were taken from a man between 45 and 75 years old who received an inactivated influenza vaccine. Both conserved end residues are part of each CDR3. Fields, in order: D gene, V gene, CDR3 length, J gene, clone size, CDR3 protein, CDR3 DNA. A D gene is named only where the DNA matches it firmly. Size values are once, few and many counts, or a class for expanded clones, and some rows have none.

NA,TRBV21-1,22,TRBJ2-3,NA,CASSSRRGLAGSQPHLTDTQYF,TGTGCCAGCAGCAGCCGACGAGGACTAGCGGGCTCCCAACCCCATCTTACAGATACGCAGTATTTT
TRBD1,TRBV12-3/TRBV12-4,15,TRBJ1-2,few,CASSLLGQGAYGYTF,TGTGCCAGCAGTTTATTGGGACAGGGGGCCTATGGCTACACCTTC
TRBD1,TRBV5-1,15,TRBJ1-1,many,CASSPVGGGDTEAFF,TGCGCCAGCAGCCCCGTTGGAGGGGGCGATACTGAAGCTTTCTTT
NA,TRBV20-1,14,TRBJ2-7,NA,CSANHQGGSYEQYF,TGCAGTGCAAATCACCAGGGCGGATCCTACGAGCAGTACTTC
TRBD1,TRBV12-3/TRBV12-4,14,TRBJ1-5,NA,CASRYGQGNQPQHF,TGTGCCAGCAGATACGGACAGGGAAATCAGCCCCAGCATTTT
NA,TRBV10-3,11,TRBJ2-3,NA,CAIRGTDTQYF,TGTGCCATCAGGGGCACAGATACGCAGTATTTT
NA,TRBV6-2/TRBV6-3,15,TRBJ2-4,few,CASSYGGIAKNIQYF,TGTGCCAGCAGTTATGGGGGGATAGCCAAAAACATTCAGTACTTC
NA,TRBV9,13,TRBJ1-2,few,CASSVSTNYGYTF,TGTGCCAGCAGCGTAAGCACCAACTATGGCTACACCTTC
TRBD1,TRBV10-2,13,TRBJ1-1,few,CASGDRVNTEAFF,TGCGCCAGCGGGGACAGGGTGAACACTGAAGCTTTCTTT
NA,TRBV24-1,14,TRBJ2-1,few,CATSVGGSDNEQFF,TGTGCCACCAGTGTTGGGGGATCCGACAATGAGCAGTTCTTC
TRBD2,TRBV6-5,15,TRBJ2-7,few,CASSYSSGGPYEQYF,TGTGCCAGCAGTTACTCTAGCGGGGGGCCCTACGAGCAGTACTTC
NA,TRBV6-5,16,TRBJ1-2,NA,CASSYGGQAIDYGYTF,TGTGCCAGCAGTTACGGCGGTCAGGCCATAGACTATGGCTACACCTTC
TRBD2,TRBV9,13,TRBJ2-1,few,CASRREDDNEQFF,TGTGCCAGCAGGCGGGAGGACGACAATGAGCAGTTCTTC
NA,TRBV7-8,15,TRBJ1-5,few,CASSENQGPTQPQHF,TGTGCCAGCAGCGAAAACCAAGGCCCCACCCAGCCCCAGCATTTT
TRBD1,TRBV13,15,TRBJ2-7,NA,CASSQTRDRLYEQYF,TGTGCCAGCAGCCAAACCCGGGACAGACTGTACGAGCAGTACTTC
NA,TRBV15,15,TRBJ1-2,few,CATSRGTGQVYGYTF,TGTGCCACCAGCAGAGGTACGGGGCAGGTCTATGGCTACACCTTC
NA,TRBV5-1,13,TRBJ1-5,NA,CASSERVGQPQHF,TGCGCCAGCAGCGAAAGAGTCGGCCAGCCCCAGCATTTT
TRBD1,TRBV19,15,TRBJ1-5,NA,CASSIERQGVGPQHF,TGTGCCAGTAGTATAGAAAGACAGGGCGTTGGGCCCCAGCATTTT
TRBD1,TRBV2,14,TRBJ1-1,few,CASRPGQAVTEAFF,TGTGCCAGCAGACCTGGACAGGCGGTCACTGAAGCTTTCTTT
NA,TRBV29-1,13,TRBJ2-2,NA,CSVWTVNTGELFF,TGCAGCGTTTGGACAGTTAACACCGGGGAGCTGTTTTTT
TRBD2,TRBV5-4,16,TRBJ2-1,NA,CASSTGTSGRGYEQFF,TGTGCCAGCAGCACCGGGACTAGCGGGAGAGGCTATGAGCAGTTCTTC
NA,TRBV30,15,TRBJ1-5,NA,CAWSLFGGAQQPQHF,TGTGCCTGGAGTCTGTTTGGGGGAGCCCAACAGCCCCAGCATTTT
NA,TRBV7-8,17,TRBJ1-5,many,CASSSMRSGYSNQPQHF,TGTGCCAGCAGCTCCATGCGGAGCGGATATAGCAATCAGCCCCAGCATTTT
NA,TRBV28,14,TRBJ2-7,few,CASTPTDSSYEQYF,TGTGCCAGCACCCCGACAGATTCTTCCTACGAGCAGTACTTC
TRBD2,TRBV15,13,TRBJ2-1,few,CATSSLGGSRQFF,TGTGCCACCAGCAGCCTGGGAGGGTCGAGGCAGTTCTTC
TRBD2,TRBV20-1,17,TRBJ2-3,NA,CSANSGTSGGKADTQYF,TGCAGTGCTAACTCCGGGACTAGCGGGGGGAAAGCAGATACGCAGTATTTT
NA,TRBV6-1,18,TRBJ2-4,NA,CASSEARGQRPTGNIQYF,TGTGCCAGCAGTGAAGCGCGGGGACAGCGCCCAACCGGGAACATTCAGTACTTC
NA,TRBV7-2,15,TRBJ2-3,NA,CASSLVASVTDTQYF,TGTGCCAGCAGCTTAGTCGCTAGCGTCACAGATACGCAGTATTTT
TRBD1,TRBV10-3,14,TRBJ2-7,NA,CAISATSGGHEQYF,TGTGCCATCAGCGCTACGTCAGGGGGCCACGAGCAGTACTTC
NA,TRBV6-1,16,TRBJ1-1,few,CASSDYRVREPTEAFF,TGTGCCAGCAGCGACTACAGGGTTCGAGAGCCCACTGAAGCTTTCTTT
NA,TRBV12-3/TRBV12-4,15,TRBJ2-3,NA,CASSLLGLVTDTQYF,TGTGCCAGCAGTTTACTGGGTTTGGTCACAGATACGCAGTATTTT
TRBD1,TRBV29-1,13,TRBJ2-2,NA,CSVSGTGAGELFF,TGCAGCGTGTCCGGGACAGGGGCCGGGGAGCTGTTTTTT
NA,TRBV30,13,TRBJ1-1,NA,CAWSKGPNTEAFF,TGTGCCTGGAGTAAGGGACCGAACACTGAAGCTTTCTTT
NA,TRBV20-1,12,TRBJ1-1,many,CSAFYPNTEAFF,TGCAGTGCCTTTTACCCGAACACTGAAGCTTTCTTT
NA,TRBV4-2,15,TRBJ1-5,NA,CASSQAQISNQPQHF,TGTGCCAGCAGCCAAGCACAGATTAGCAATCAGCCCCAGCATTTT
TRBD1,TRBV10-3,13,TRBJ1-5,many,CAIRTGNNQPQHF,TGTGCCATCAGGACAGGGAACAATCAGCCCCAGCATTTT
TRBD2,TRBV13,16,TRBJ2-5,few,CASSSPSGGLSETQYF,TGTGCCAGCAGCTCACCTTCGGGGGGACTCTCGGAGACCCAGTACTTC
TRBD1,TRBV28,15,TRBJ2-3,NA,CASSYSDRDEDTQYF,TGTGCCAGCAGCTACTCCGACAGGGATGAGGATACGCAGTATTTT
TRBD1,TRBV12-3/TRBV12-4,22,TRBJ2-3,NA,CASSLGLFWSPRGQGQTDTQYF,TGTGCCAGCAGTTTAGGTTTGTTTTGGTCCCCCCGAGGACAGGGTCAAACAGATACGCAGTATTTT
NA,TRBV6-2/TRBV6-3,12,TRBJ1-1,few,CASSYQVNEAFF,TGTGCCAGCAGTTATCAGGTGAATGAAGCTTTCTTT
TRBD2,TRBV6-1,14,TRBJ2-7,few,CASSSSGLSYEQYF,TGTGCCAGTAGTAGTAGCGGGCTCTCCTACGAGCAGTACTTC
TRBD2,TRBV20-1,15,TRBJ2-3,NA,CSARLLAGVTDTQYF,TGCAGTGCTAGACTTCTAGCGGGAGTCACAGATACGCAGTATTTT
NA,TRBV7-2,14,TRBJ2-7,many,CASSHLGPSYEQYF,TGTGCCAGCAGCCACTTGGGACCCTCCTACGAGCAGTACTTC
TRBD2,TRBV3-1,14,TRBJ2-3,many,CASSPSGSADTQYF,TGTGCCAGCAGCCCTAGCGGGAGTGCTGATACGCAGTATTTT
NA,TRBV20-1,14,TRBJ2-7,once,CSARAGRGSYEQYF,TGCAGTGCTAGAGCGGGACGGGGTTCCTACGAGCAGTACTTC
TRBD1,TRBV6-1,14,TRBJ1-2,NA,CASSPRQGGIGYTF,TGTGCCAGCAGTCCGCGACAGGGCGGTATCGGCTACACCTTC
TRBD1,TRBV20-1,15,TRBJ2-2,few,CSARHGQGNTGELFF,TGCAGTGCTAGACACGGACAGGGGAACACCGGGGAGCTGTTTTTT
NA,TRBV12-3/TRBV12-4,15,TRBJ2-2,NA,CASSSAAPGPGELFF,TGTGCCAGCAGCTCCGCGGCCCCGGGTCCCGGGGAGCTGTTTTTT